These T cell receptor beta chains were read from a single sample in a study of T cell responses to AZD1222 COVID-19 vaccine. Produced via immunoSEQ multiplex PCR; TCRdb's table is partial and in-frame only. The sample yields approximately 110,000 clones, roughly 90% seen once. This specimen consisted of peripheral blood, obtained on day 0 of MenACWY control vaccination. The receptors shown here come from an adult in good health. Both conserved end residues are part of each CDR3. Each record gives: J gene, D gene, V gene, clone size, CDR3 protein, CDR3 DNA. D genes are given only for firm matches. Expanded clones are given a class, and other clones once, few, many or no size at all.

j_gene: TRBJ1-2
d_gene: TRBD1
v_gene: TRBV28
abundance: -
CDR3aa: CASSDTGQGDARHGYTF
CDR3nt: TGTGCCAGCAGTGATACTGGACAGGGGGACGCCCGTCATGGCTACACCTTC

j_gene: TRBJ1-2
d_gene: TRBD1
v_gene: TRBV3-1/TRBV3-2
abundance: -
CDR3aa: CASSQNSAGGIYGYTF
CDR3nt: TGTGCCAGCAGCCAAAATTCGGCAGGGGGAATCTATGGCTACACCTTC

j_gene: TRBJ1-6
d_gene: -
v_gene: TRBV11-2
abundance: -
CDR3aa: CASSLDLRNSPLHF
CDR3nt: TGTGCCAGCAGCTTAGATCTAAGGAATTCACCCCTCCACTTT

j_gene: TRBJ1-1
d_gene: TRBD1
v_gene: TRBV2
abundance: -
CDR3aa: CASNLDRGLNTEAFF
CDR3nt: TGTGCCAGCAATCTGGACAGGGGGCTGAACACTGAAGCTTTCTTT

j_gene: TRBJ1-1
d_gene: TRBD1
v_gene: TRBV27
abundance: -
CDR3aa: CASSLQGAVEAFF
CDR3nt: TGTGCCAGCAGTCTACAGGGGGCCGTTGAAGCTTTCTTT

j_gene: TRBJ2-5
d_gene: -
v_gene: TRBV7-3
abundance: -
CDR3aa: CASSPNRGETQYF
CDR3nt: TGTGCCAGCAGCCCAAATCGAGGGGAAACCCAGTACTTC

j_gene: TRBJ1-1
d_gene: -
v_gene: TRBV7-9
abundance: -
CDR3aa: CASSPTKPSEAFF
CDR3nt: TGTGCCAGCAGCCCCACCAAGCCTAGTGAAGCTTTCTTT

j_gene: TRBJ1-2
d_gene: TRBD1
v_gene: TRBV28
abundance: once
CDR3aa: CASSLLTAMTGEYGYTF
CDR3nt: TGTGCCAGCAGTTTACTCACCGCTATGACAGGGGAGTATGGCTACACCTTC

j_gene: TRBJ1-1
d_gene: -
v_gene: TRBV28
abundance: -
CDR3aa: CASMDPGTEAFF
CDR3nt: TGTGCCAGCATGGATCCAGGCACTGAAGCTTTCTTT

j_gene: TRBJ1-2
d_gene: -
v_gene: TRBV7-2
abundance: -
CDR3aa: CASNPVGPGKIGGYTF
CDR3nt: TGTGCCAGCAACCCCGTCGGGCCAGGGAAAATAGGTGGCTACACCTTC

j_gene: TRBJ1-2
d_gene: TRBD1
v_gene: TRBV24-1
abundance: -
CDR3aa: CATSDGTEDYGYTF
CDR3nt: TGTGCCACCAGTGATGGGACAGAAGACTATGGCTACACCTTC

j_gene: TRBJ2-7
d_gene: -
v_gene: TRBV3-1/TRBV3-2
abundance: -
CDR3aa: CASSQDLWTQRYEQYF
CDR3nt: TGTGCCAGCAGCCAAGATCTTTGGACTCAGAGATACGAGCAGTACTTC

j_gene: TRBJ2-2
d_gene: -
v_gene: TRBV10-3
abundance: -
CDR3aa: CATILSPSTGELFF
CDR3nt: TGTGCCACGATTCTTAGCCCGAGCACCGGGGAGCTGTTTTTT

j_gene: TRBJ1-2
d_gene: -
v_gene: TRBV18
abundance: once
CDR3aa: CASSPRQEANYGYTF
CDR3nt: TGTGCCAGCTCACCACGACAGGAAGCTAACTATGGCTACACCTTC

j_gene: TRBJ1-6
d_gene: -
v_gene: TRBV4-3
abundance: -
CDR3aa: CASSQGWGNSPLHF
CDR3nt: TGCGCCAGCAGCCAAGGGTGGGGGAATTCACCCCTCCACTTT

j_gene: TRBJ2-1
d_gene: TRBD2
v_gene: TRBV20-1
abundance: -
CDR3aa: CSASRLAGGSYNEQFF
CDR3nt: TGCAGTGCTAGTCGACTAGCGGGAGGGTCCTACAATGAGCAGTTCTTC

j_gene: TRBJ1-5
d_gene: -
v_gene: TRBV27
abundance: -
CDR3aa: CASTYRPDGRYSNQPQHF
CDR3nt: TGTGCCAGCACTTACCGCCCGGACGGACGATATAGCAATCAGCCCCAGCATTTT

j_gene: TRBJ1-1
d_gene: TRBD1
v_gene: TRBV30
abundance: -
CDR3aa: CAGTGKSEAFF
CDR3nt: TGTGCCGGGACAGGGAAATCTGAAGCTTTCTTT

j_gene: TRBJ1-1
d_gene: -
v_gene: TRBV11-2
abundance: once
CDR3aa: CASSLEQNTEAFF
CDR3nt: TGTGCCAGCAGCTTAGAACAGAACACTGAAGCTTTCTTT

j_gene: TRBJ1-1
d_gene: -
v_gene: TRBV2
abundance: -
CDR3aa: CAGLREAEAFF
CDR3nt: TGTGCCGGATTACGTGAAGCTGAAGCTTTCTTT

j_gene: TRBJ2-7
d_gene: -
v_gene: TRBV18
abundance: -
CDR3aa: CASFPGPGASYEQYF
CDR3nt: TGTGCCAGCTTCCCAGGGCCGGGAGCCTCCTACGAGCAGTACTTC

j_gene: TRBJ1-2
d_gene: -
v_gene: TRBV30
abundance: -
CDR3aa: CAWMALTPGGVGYTF
CDR3nt: TGTGCCTGGATGGCCTTAACTCCAGGAGGAGTTGGCTACACCTTC

j_gene: TRBJ1-5
d_gene: TRBD1
v_gene: TRBV7-8
abundance: -
CDR3aa: CASSLGLGQGQPQHF
CDR3nt: TGTGCCAGCAGCCTAGGCTTAGGACAGGGTCAGCCCCAGCATTTT

j_gene: TRBJ1-5
d_gene: -
v_gene: TRBV28
abundance: -
CDR3aa: CASSLLQGNQPQHF
CDR3nt: TGTGCCAGCAGTTTATTGCAGGGCAATCAGCCCCAGCATTTT

j_gene: TRBJ1-5
d_gene: -
v_gene: TRBV28
abundance: -
CDR3aa: CASRSQGSSQPQHF
CDR3nt: TGTGCCAGCAGATCGCAGGGGTCGAGTCAGCCCCAGCATTTT

j_gene: TRBJ1-5
d_gene: -
v_gene: TRBV7-8
abundance: -
CDR3aa: CASTTSQGSANQPQHF
CDR3nt: TGTGCCAGCACCACTTCCCAGGGGTCGGCAAATCAGCCCCAGCATTTT

j_gene: TRBJ1-1
d_gene: TRBD1
v_gene: TRBV6-5
abundance: -
CDR3aa: CASRDTGARTEAFF
CDR3nt: TGTGCCAGCAGGGACACAGGGGCGCGCACTGAAGCTTTCTTT

j_gene: TRBJ1-2
d_gene: TRBD1
v_gene: TRBV4-1
abundance: -
CDR3aa: CASSQDQTGVSYGYTF
CDR3nt: TGCGCCAGCAGCCAAGATCAGACAGGGGTGTCATATGGCTACACCTTC

j_gene: TRBJ1-5
d_gene: TRBD1
v_gene: TRBV28
abundance: -
CDR3aa: CASSPNDRDQQPQHF
CDR3nt: TGTGCCAGCAGTCCCAACGACAGGGATCAGCAGCCCCAGCATTTT

j_gene: TRBJ1-4
d_gene: -
v_gene: TRBV7-2
abundance: few
CDR3aa: CASSLAGGTNEKLFF
CDR3nt: TGTGCCAGCAGCTTAGCCGGGGGGACTAATGAAAAACTGTTTTTT

j_gene: TRBJ2-7
d_gene: -
v_gene: TRBV9
abundance: -
CDR3aa: CASSVGGSSYEQYF
CDR3nt: TGTGCCAGCAGCGTAGGGGGAAGCTCCTACGAGCAGTACTTC

j_gene: TRBJ2-1
d_gene: TRBD2
v_gene: TRBV5-4
abundance: -
CDR3aa: CASSQRTSGGYNEQFF
CDR3nt: TGTGCCAGCAGTCAACGGACTAGCGGGGGCTACAATGAGCAGTTCTTC

j_gene: TRBJ1-5
d_gene: TRBD1
v_gene: TRBV4-3
abundance: -
CDR3aa: CASSQYRDRHQPQHF
CDR3nt: TGCGCCAGCAGCCAGTACCGGGACAGACACCAGCCCCAGCATTTT

j_gene: TRBJ2-7
d_gene: -
v_gene: TRBV7-2
abundance: -
CDR3aa: CASSPIRGANYEQYF
CDR3nt: TGTGCCAGCAGCCCCATCCGGGGGGCCAACTACGAGCAGTACTTC

j_gene: TRBJ1-1
d_gene: -
v_gene: TRBV7-3
abundance: -
CDR3aa: CASSLHKNTEAFF
CDR3nt: TGTGCCAGCAGCTTGCACAAGAACACTGAAGCTTTCTTT

j_gene: TRBJ2-5
d_gene: -
v_gene: TRBV27
abundance: -
CDR3aa: CASSGLSHLYF
CDR3nt: TGTGCCAGCAGTGGGTTATCACACTTGTACTTC

j_gene: TRBJ1-1
d_gene: -
v_gene: TRBV5-1
abundance: -
CDR3aa: CASSLAAGSTEAFF
CDR3nt: TGCGCCAGCAGCTTGGCCGCAGGGTCCACTGAAGCTTTCTTT

j_gene: TRBJ1-3
d_gene: -
v_gene: TRBV7-2
abundance: -
CDR3aa: CASSSNGGGTGNTIYF
CDR3nt: TGTGCCAGCAGCTCTAACGGTGGGGGAACTGGAAACACCATATATTTT

j_gene: TRBJ2-5
d_gene: -
v_gene: TRBV7-3
abundance: once
CDR3aa: CASSSRTGQETQYF
CDR3nt: TGTGCCAGCAGCTCCCGGACTGGGCAAGAGACCCAGTACTTC

j_gene: TRBJ2-3
d_gene: TRBD2
v_gene: TRBV15
abundance: once
CDR3aa: CATSRGSGLAGGEDTQYF
CDR3nt: TGTGCCACCAGCAGAGGCAGCGGACTAGCGGGAGGTGAAGATACGCAGTATTTT

j_gene: TRBJ1-1
d_gene: TRBD1
v_gene: TRBV7-8
abundance: once
CDR3aa: CASSSVTGFGTEAFF
CDR3nt: TGTGCCAGCAGCTCGGTGACAGGGTTTGGCACTGAAGCTTTCTTT

j_gene: TRBJ2-1
d_gene: -
v_gene: TRBV5-6
abundance: -
CDR3aa: CASSTLEGSSYNEQFF
CDR3nt: TGTGCCAGCAGCACTTTAGAAGGGAGCTCCTACAATGAGCAGTTCTTC

j_gene: TRBJ2-5
d_gene: -
v_gene: TRBV19
abundance: -
CDR3aa: CASRGARLQETQYF
CDR3nt: TGTGCCAGTAGGGGGGCCCGACTACAAGAGACCCAGTACTTC

j_gene: TRBJ1-2
d_gene: -
v_gene: TRBV3-1/TRBV3-2
abundance: -
CDR3aa: CASSQGLRGNYGYTF
CDR3nt: TGTGCCAGCAGCCAAGGTTTGAGGGGAAACTATGGCTACACCTTC

j_gene: TRBJ1-6
d_gene: -
v_gene: TRBV30
abundance: -
CDR3aa: CAWRIRRVGSPLHF
CDR3nt: TGTGCCTGGAGGATAAGGAGGGTCGGATCACCCCTCCACTTT

j_gene: TRBJ1-1
d_gene: -
v_gene: TRBV19
abundance: -
CDR3aa: CASSMPGGEGTEAFF
CDR3nt: TGTGCCAGTAGTATGCCGGGAGGGGAGGGCACTGAAGCTTTCTTT

j_gene: TRBJ1-1
d_gene: TRBD1
v_gene: TRBV28
abundance: -
CDR3aa: CASSFLGQGPEAFF
CDR3nt: TGTGCCAGCAGTTTTCTCGGACAGGGGCCGGAAGCTTTCTTT

j_gene: TRBJ1-4
d_gene: -
v_gene: TRBV5-1
abundance: -
CDR3aa: CASSLEGHLNEKLFF
CDR3nt: TGCGCCAGCAGCTTGGAGGGGCACCTTAATGAAAAACTGTTTTTT

j_gene: TRBJ2-3
d_gene: -
v_gene: TRBV30
abundance: -
CDR3aa: CAGTRVADTQYF
CDR3nt: TGTGCCGGAACTAGAGTGGCAGATACGCAGTATTTT

j_gene: TRBJ2-2
d_gene: -
v_gene: TRBV6-5
abundance: -
CDR3aa: CASTGQNTGELFF
CDR3nt: TGTGCCAGCACAGGTCAAAACACCGGGGAGCTGTTTTTT

j_gene: TRBJ1-2
d_gene: TRBD1
v_gene: TRBV6-5
abundance: -
CDR3aa: CASSYTNTGGDYGYTF
CDR3nt: TGTGCCAGCAGTTACACTAATACAGGGGGCGACTATGGCTACACCTTC

j_gene: TRBJ1-1
d_gene: TRBD1
v_gene: TRBV2
abundance: few
CDR3aa: CASLRSTGEGSEAFF
CDR3nt: TGTGCCTCCTTAAGGTCTACAGGGGAGGGTAGTGAAGCTTTCTTT

j_gene: TRBJ2-3
d_gene: TRBD2
v_gene: TRBV5-1
abundance: -
CDR3aa: CASSCSGRYTDTQYF
CDR3nt: TGCGCCAGCAGTTGTAGCGGGAGGTACACAGATACGCAGTATTTT

j_gene: TRBJ1-3
d_gene: -
v_gene: TRBV2
abundance: -
CDR3aa: CASSAGINSGNTIYF
CDR3nt: TGTGCCAGCAGTGCGGGGATAAACTCTGGAAACACCATATATTTT

j_gene: TRBJ2-6
d_gene: -
v_gene: TRBV28
abundance: -
CDR3aa: CASSFSGSGANVLTF
CDR3nt: TGTGCCAGCAGTTTCTCGGGCTCTGGGGCCAACGTCCTGACTTTC

j_gene: TRBJ2-7
d_gene: TRBD2
v_gene: TRBV24-1
abundance: few
CDR3aa: CATSGTSGTYEQYF
CDR3nt: TGTGCCACCAGTGGGACTAGCGGCACCTACGAGCAGTACTTC

j_gene: TRBJ2-2
d_gene: TRBD2
v_gene: TRBV11-1
abundance: -
CDR3aa: CATREGRFRTGELFF
CDR3nt: TGTGCCACCCGGGAGGGGAGGTTTCGCACCGGGGAGCTGTTTTTT